This entry is about one T cell receptor (beta chain). The antigen is unknown. To make TCR beta libraries, researchers used iRepertoire HTBI primers and Arm-PCR of CDR3 regions. One entry per CDR3 protein, called by TCRdb with MiXCR from the multiplex PCR reads. The data contain approximately 360,000 distinct CDR3 sequences, roughly 24% of them singletons. Time point given: persistent/refractory GD, antithyroid drugs over 5 years with positive TRAb. PBMC RNA was the source of the TCR library. This sample is part of a study of regulatory T cells in long-lasting Graves disease. In the study overall: Positive TSH receptor antibodies alongside over 5 years of antithyroid drugs were what marked Graves' disease as persistent.

This CDR3 contains 15 residues. Germline CDR1 MNHEY, CDR2 SMNVEV (reference sequence). V dropped 6 bases and J dropped 1 base, with 13 bases sitting between them. Overall study results and limits: Persistent disease showed a preference for TRBV28, TRBJ1-2 and TRBJ2-5.

The TCR originated in a woman aged 40 to 50 with Graves disease. Sequencing was performed on peripheral blood mononuclear cells (PBMCs), taken when the disease was refractory, from a patient treated with antithyroid drugs. J is TRBJ1-3 and V is TRBV27, with no clear D. CDR3 sequence: CASRKGQGSGNTIYF. The CDR3 bases are TGTGCCAGCAGGAAAGGTCAAGGTTCTGGAAACACCATATATTTT.